This entry lists 29 T cell receptor beta chains sequenced from one sample in a study of shared clonotypes between healthy human individuals. Sequencing was performed with immunoSEQ multiplex PCR; in TCRdb, only in-frame clones are kept and a portion is missing. Of roughly 1,500,000 clones in the sample, about 98% were seen once. The sequenced sample consisted of naive CD4+ T cells sorted from blood. Regarding subset: CD45RA+ positively selected. The receptors derive from a young man in good health.

The chain couples TRBV5-1 to TRBJ2-6; D is ambiguous. V was clipped by 1 base and J by 0 bases, with 8 bases between them. Germline assignment: CDR1 SGHRS and CDR2 YFSETQ. The CDR3 is 16 residues long. This chain's CDR3 is CASSLNPHSGANVLTF. CDR3 nucleotides: TGCGCCAGCAGCTTGAACCCCCACTCTGGGGCCAACGTCCTGACTTTC. The complete variable domain, with remaining parts taken from reference TRBV5-1 and TRBJ2-6, reads KAGVTQTPRYLIKTRGQQVTLSCSPISGHRSVSWYQQTPGQGLQFLFEYFSETQRNKGNFPGRFSGRQFSNSRSEMNVSTLELGDSALYLCASSLNPHSGANVLTFGAGSRLTVL.

This rearrangement joins TRBV18 to TRBJ2-5, with 8 positions matching TRBD2. The V and J ends lost 2 bases and 5 bases, in that order; junction bases with no gene match: 10. Germline V gene sequence: CDR1 KGHSH, CDR2 LQKENI. The CDR3 runs 16 residues. The DNA for the CDR3 is TGTGCCAGCTCACCAGGAGATTTAGCGGGGAGGGAGACCCAGTACTTC. Amino acids: CASSPGDLAGRETQYF.

This clone was recorded once. The V and J genes are TRBV19 and TRBJ2-5; 8 bases map to TRBD2. The CDR3 runs 14 residues. Germline lookup yields CDR1 LNHDA and CDR2 SQIVND (reference sequence). The junction had 7 bases not matched to a gene; V was cut back by 5 bases and J by 5 bases. The CDR3 DNA is TGTGCCAGTAGTTTCCGGGGGGGCCAGGAGACCCAGTACTTC. Encoded protein: CASSFRGGQETQYF.

The chain links TRBV7-3 to TRBJ2-1; D might be TRBD1 (6 bases). The ends were cut back, 5 bases at V and 6 bases at J, with 17 bases in the middle. There are 15 residues in the CDR3. The germline V gene encodes CDR1 SGHTA and CDR2 FQGTGA. CDR3 in amino acids: CASSQGGAYLNEQFF. CDR3 nucleotide sequence: TGTGCCAGCAGCCAAGGGGGTGCGTACCTCAATGAGCAGTTCTTC. The variable domain in full, completed from reference TRBV7-3 and TRBJ2-1, reads GAGVSQTPSNKVTEKGKYVELRCDPISGHTALYWYRQSLGQGPEFLIYFQGTGAADDSGLPNDRFFAVRPEGSVSTLKIQRTERGDSAVYLCASSQGGAYLNEQFFGPGTRLTVL.

The chain joins TRBV29-1 to TRBJ1-1, with a weak D call TRBD1 (5 bases). CDR3 length equals 14 residues. V was pared by 7 bases and J by 1 base, with 16 bases between. Germline V CDR1 and CDR2: SQVTM, ANQGSEA. The CDR3 reads CSGREWGPNTEAFF. The CDR3 DNA follows: TGCAGCGGACGGGAGTGGGGACCGAACACTGAAGCTTTCTTT.

The chain carries TRBV11-2 and TRBJ2-1, with 12 bases identical to TRBD2. The CDR3 has 19 residues. The V gene end was trimmed by 2 bases and the J gene end by 7 bases; junction bases not matched to a gene: 15. The germline CDR1 and CDR2 sequences are SGHAT and FQNNGV. The CDR3 DNA reads as TGTGCCAGCAGCTTAAAGAGTGGCGTGACTAGCGGGAGTGAAAATGAGCAGTTCTTC. This encodes CASSLKSGVTSGSENEQFF.

The chain has TRBV21-1 and TRBJ2-1; the DNA was not compared with TRBD2, the D call given in the table. TRBV21-1 has pseudogene status. CDR3 length: 18 amino acids. This CDR3 reads CASSKARTSPGSYNEQFF. DNA for the CDR3: TGTGCCAGCAGCAAAGCGAGGACTAGCCCAGGCTCCTACAATGAGCAGTTCTTC.

The chain links TRBV19 to TRBJ2-1; 9 nucleotides match TRBD2. The CDR3 has 16 amino acids. J lost 0 bases, V lost 5 bases, and 5 bases had no gene match. CDR1 is LNHDA, CDR2 SQIVND, per germline (reference sequence). CDR3 sequence (DNA): TGTGCCAGTAGTTCGAGCGGGAGGAGCTCCTACAATGAGCAGTTCTTC. Residues: CASSSSGRSSYNEQFF.

The genes are TRBV15 and TRBJ2-2; D remains ambiguous. V gave up 1 base and J gave up 1 base, with 16 bases separating them. Per germline, CDR1 LNHNV and CDR2 YYDKDF (reference sequence). The CDR3 consists of 18 residues. The CDR3 loop reads CATSRGPSELKNTGELFF. DNA of the CDR3: TGTGCCACCAGCAGAGGCCCCAGCGAGCTAAAGAACACCGGGGAGCTGTTTTTT.

This clone was observed once. The chain carries TRBV5-4 and TRBJ2-7, with TRBD1 matching over 8 bases. The J segment lost 5 bases and the V segment lost 5 bases, leaving 3 bases of the junction unmatched. CDR3 length: 12 amino acids. The germline V gene encodes CDR1 SGHNT and CDR2 YYREEE (reference sequence). CDR3 nucleotides: TGTGCCAGCAGTCGGGGACAGGACGAGCAGTACTTC. This encodes CASSRGQDEQYF.

This sequence joins TRBV19 and TRBJ2-1; 10 bases are shared with TRBD2. The CDR3 is 16 amino acids. The V and J ends lost 7 bases and 5 bases, in that order; junction bases with no gene match: 11. Germline loops: CDR1 LNHDA, CDR2 SQIVND (reference sequence). The CDR3 nucleotides read TGTGCCAGTACCCTACGGACTAGCGGAGCCAACAATGAGCAGTTCTTC. It specifies CASTLRTSGANNEQFF.

The chain carries TRBV5-5 and TRBJ2-7, with no clear D. The CDR3 consists of 13 residues. Germline-derived CDR1 and CDR2 are SGHKS and YYEKEE (reference sequence). Trimming cost V 5 bases and J 5 bases, with 14 bases left between them. The CDR3 loop reads CASSPSRVNEQYF. CDR3 in DNA: TGTGCCAGCAGTCCCTCGCGTGTTAACGAGCAGTACTTC.

This chain links TRBV28 with TRBJ2-7; TRBD1 matches 7 bases. The CDR3 sequence is 18 residues long. J gave up 2 bases and V 3 bases, and 16 bases lay outside the gene matches. Germline V gene lookup returns CDR1 MDHEN and CDR2 SYDVKM. The CDR3 sequence: CASSFPTLSQGVTYEQYF. The CDR3 DNA reads as TGTGCCAGCAGTTTTCCTACCCTTTCGCAGGGGGTTACCTACGAGCAGTACTTC.

The V call is TRBV30, the J call TRBJ2-7; 11 positions match TRBD2. V trimming: 2 bases; J trimming: 0 bases; junction bases outside the gene matches: 6. Looked up from germline, CDR1 is GTSNPN and CDR2 is SVGIG (reference sequence). The CDR3 is 16 amino acids. Here the CDR3 reads CAWSPLTSGVSYEQYF. For the CDR3, the DNA is TGTGCCTGGAGTCCTCTGACTAGCGGGGTCTCCTACGAGCAGTACTTC.

About this clone: This specimen includes other DNA sequences encoding the same CDR3. V is TRBV29-1 and J is TRBJ2-7; weak D call: TRBD1 (6 bases). This CDR3 spans 12 amino acids. Per the germline V gene, CDR1 is SQVTM and CDR2 is ANQGSEA. Trimming left V 4 bases short and J 4 bases short, with 11 bases between. The CDR3 DNA reads TGCAGCGTTGTACAGGGAGCGTACGAGCAGTACTTC. Translation gives CSVVQGAYEQYF.

This clone was seen once. Other DNA sequences of this sample code for an identical CDR3. The V call is TRBV18, the J call TRBJ2-7; 7 bases are shared with TRBD1. Germline V gene data show CDR1 as KGHSH and CDR2 as LQKENI. The CDR3 loop spans 13 amino acids. The trim removed 3 bases at V and 6 bases at J, leaving 5 bases unmatched. CDR3 nucleotides: TGTGCCAGCTCACCCTTGGGACAGATCGAGCAGTACTTC. This gives the protein CASSPLGQIEQYF.

V gene TRBV5-1 combines with J gene TRBJ2-5, with 8 bases that match TRBD1. J lost 4 bases, V lost 1 base, and 9 bases had no gene match. CDR1 and CDR2 (germline): SGHRS, YFSETQ. The CDR3 length is 16 residues. As DNA, the CDR3 is TGCGCCAGCAGCTTGCGACCTCCAGGGGGCGGAGAGACCCAGTACTTC. Translated: CASSLRPPGGGETQYF.

CDR3 bases: TGTGCCAGCAGCTCCGACAGCCCTTGGAGCAATCAGCCCCAGCATTTT. This translates into CASSSDSPWSNQPQHF. This chain uses TRBV7-2 with TRBJ1-5, with TRBD1 as a possible D gene (5 bases). Germline V gene lookup returns CDR1 SGHTA and CDR2 FQGNSA. The CDR3 totals 16 residues. The ends were cut back, 4 bases at V and 1 base at J, with 14 bases in the middle.

The genes are TRBV15 and TRBJ2-2; 8 bases are shared with TRBD2. J gave up 1 base and V 3 bases, and 4 bases lay outside the gene matches. The CDR3 contains 16 residues. Germline V lookup: CDR1 LNHNV, CDR2 YYDKDF (reference sequence). This chain's CDR3 is CATSRPSGGNTGELFF. CDR3 sequence (DNA): TGTGCCACCAGCAGGCCGAGCGGGGGGAACACCGGGGAGCTGTTTTTT.

A remark on this clone: Other DNA sequences in this specimen translate into the identical CDR3. The chain links TRBV7-2 to TRBJ2-3; D uncertain. The germline V and J ends were trimmed by 1 base and 1 base, with 6 bases remaining between them. Germline V gene data show CDR1 as SGHTA and CDR2 as FQGNSA. This CDR3 comprises 14 residues. CDR3 sequence: CASSLERGTDTQYF. Written as DNA, the CDR3 is TGTGCCAGCAGCTTAGAACGGGGCACAGATACGCAGTATTTT.

This chain uses TRBV13 with TRBJ1-2; D unclear. There are 17 residues in the CDR3. The ends were cut back, 0 bases at V and 8 bases at J, with 22 bases in the middle. The V gene's germline CDR1 is PRHDT and CDR2 FYEKMQ (reference sequence). CDR3 protein: CASSLGPGTHVPDGYTF. The DNA of the CDR3 is TGTGCCAGCAGCTTAGGACCCGGTACCCACGTCCCCGACGGCTACACCTTC.

This chain connects TRBV18 to TRBJ2-1; 10 bases map to TRBD2. The V and J ends lost 6 bases and 9 bases, in that order; junction bases with no gene match: 11. Germline lookup yields CDR1 KGHSH and CDR2 LQKENI. This CDR3 is built from 15 residues. CDR3 loop: CASSQQAGGAFEQFF. DNA for the CDR3: TGTGCCAGCTCCCAGCAAGCGGGAGGGGCATTTGAGCAGTTCTTC.

The CDR3 here is CASKRHSDSSYEQYF. CDR3 nucleotides: TGTGCCAGCAAAAGACATTCGGACAGCTCCTACGAGCAGTACTTC. The chain employs TRBV6-6 and TRBJ2-7; D is perhaps TRBD1 (6 bases). This CDR3 is built from 15 residues. The V gene lost 7 bases and the J gene lost 0 bases, with 16 bases spanning the gap. Germline lookup yields CDR1 MNHNY and CDR2 SVGAGI (reference sequence).

V usage is TRBV5-5 and J usage is TRBJ2-1, with a weak D call TRBD1 (5 bases). Germline CDR1 SGHKS, CDR2 YYEKEE (reference sequence). Between the trimmed V and J ends, which lost 4 bases and 9 bases, there was a span of 17 bases. CDR3 length: 14 amino acids. CDR3 sequence reads: CASSQGYAYSEQFF. The CDR3 DNA reads TGTGCCAGCAGCCAGGGTTACGCCTATAGTGAGCAGTTCTTC.

The chain links TRBV6-1 to TRBJ2-1; D uncertain. The germline gives CDR1 MNHNS, CDR2 SASEGT. This CDR3 contains 12 residues. V lost 8 bases to trimming and J lost 9 bases, with 14 bases between them. The CDR3 spells CASSLVWGEQFF. The CDR3, as DNA: TGTGCCAGCTCACTTGTCTGGGGTGAGCAGTTCTTC.

This rearrangement joins TRBV6-5 to TRBJ1-1; 7 bases are a match to TRBD1. Germline-derived CDR1 and CDR2 are MNHEY and SVGAGI. The V gene end was trimmed by 8 bases and the J gene end by 1 base; junction bases not matched to a gene: 4. The CDR3 contains 13 residues. CDR3 residues: CASAGGGNTEAFF. In DNA, the CDR3 is TGTGCCAGCGCAGGGGGGGGGAACACTGAAGCTTTCTTT.

This chain joins TRBV5-1 and TRBJ1-1; 7 bases are a match to TRBD1. From germline, CDR1 is SGHRS and CDR2 YFSETQ. With V trimmed by 0 bases and J by 3 bases, 8 bases remained unmatched. The CDR3 is 16 amino acids. This CDR3 is CASSLASDRVDTEAFF. The CDR3 region has the DNA TGCGCCAGCAGCTTGGCCTCCGACAGGGTGGACACTGAAGCTTTCTTT. Complete variable domain (other parts from reference TRBV5-1 and TRBJ1-1): KAGVTQTPRYLIKTRGQQVTLSCSPISGHRSVSWYQQTPGQGLQFLFEYFSETQRNKGNFPGRFSGRQFSNSRSEMNVSTLELGDSALYLCASSLASDRVDTEAFFGQGTRLTVV.

This rearrangement joins TRBV25-1 to TRBJ2-3, with D unresolved. There are 14 residues in the CDR3. Trimming removed 3 bases from V and 1 base from J, with 8 bases in between. Per germline, CDR1 MGHDK and CDR2 SYGVNS. CDR3 DNA: TGTGCCAGCAGTGATACGGGCCGCACAGATACGCAGTATTTT. This sequence encodes CASSDTGRTDTQYF. The full variable domain, with the rest looked up from reference TRBV25-1 and TRBJ2-3, is EADIYQTPRYLVIGTGKKITLECSQTMGHDKMYWYQQDPGMELHLIHYSYGVNSTEKGDLSSESTVSRIRTEHFPLTLESARPSHTSQYLCASSDTGRTDTQYFGPGTRLTVL.

This CDR3 reads CASSNTGLGRGLSDTQYF. The CDR3, as DNA: TGCGCCAGCAGCAACACGGGGCTCGGCAGGGGGCTGAGTGATACGCAGTATTTT. The chain combines TRBV5-1 with TRBJ2-3; 8 bases agree with TRBD1. The CDR3 covers 18 residues. The germline V gene encodes CDR1 SGHRS and CDR2 YFSETQ. V lost 4 bases, J lost 6 bases, and 19 bases stayed unmatched. Drawing the rest from reference TRBV5-1 and TRBJ2-3, the complete variable domain is KAGVTQTPRYLIKTRGQQVTLSCSPISGHRSVSWYQQTPGQGLQFLFEYFSETQRNKGNFPGRFSGRQFSNSRSEMNVSTLELGDSALYLCASSNTGLGRGLSDTQYFGPGTRLTVL.